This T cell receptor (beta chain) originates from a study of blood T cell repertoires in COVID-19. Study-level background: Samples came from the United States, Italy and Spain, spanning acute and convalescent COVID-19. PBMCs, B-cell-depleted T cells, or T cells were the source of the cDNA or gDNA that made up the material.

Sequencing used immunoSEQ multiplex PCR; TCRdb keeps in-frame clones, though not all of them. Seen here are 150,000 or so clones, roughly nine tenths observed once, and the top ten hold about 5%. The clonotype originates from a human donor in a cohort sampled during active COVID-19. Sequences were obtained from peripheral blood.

CDR3 in amino acids: CASSRDREMNTEAFF. CDR3 bases: TGTGCCAGCAGCCGGGACAGAGAAATGAACACTGAAGCTTTCTTT. The gene calls are TRBV6-2 or TRBV6-3 and TRBJ1-1; TRBD1 agrees at 7 bases. Losses at the gene ends were 6 bases for V and 0 bases for J; bases not matched to a gene: 7. The CDR3 sequence is 15 residues long. The germline CDR1 and CDR2 sequences are MNHEY and SVGEGT.